This TCR beta chain was captured by sequencing in a study of identical twins (dated by TCRdb to the mid-2010s). General notes on the study: To test whether fetal clonotypes persist, this study deep-sequenced TCR alpha and beta repertoires from monozygotic twins, from unrelated adults of various ages, and from cord blood. To rule out contamination, the twin experiments were replicated at different times with different library preparation protocols. What the study reported, not specific to this receptor: Zero-insertion analyses could be partly confounded by invariant T cells such as MAIT and iNKT, though diverse VJ usage argued against such confounding for most clonotypes. In monozygotic twins, recombination models systematically underestimated out-of-frame TCR alpha sharing, but the models matched the sharing seen between unrelated individuals. Excess twin sharing in beta out-of-frame sequences was weaker because fewer shared sequences lowered the signal-to-noise ratio. Fewer insertions were carried by abundant cord blood beta clonotypes, a similar but weaker trend appeared in young adult naive repertoires, and no such trend appeared in memory repertoires. Because the same donors could not be followed over many years, conclusions were based on cross-sectional statistical analysis. Compared with coincidental sharing between unrelated individuals, an excess of low generation-probability sequences was observed among out-of-frame TCR alpha sequences shared between twins.

To note about this clonotype: Its specific antigen is unknown. No clone much larger than this one lies a single base away; base qualities are absent.

V gives up 5 bases and J gives up 3 bases, and the segment between their germline ends measures 13 bases. The CDR3 has 15 amino acids, counting the end cysteine and phenylalanine. Of the read, only the CDR3 DNA is kept; its 45 bases are in frame from base 1. For CDR1 and CDR2, the germline V gene lists MGHDK and SYGVNS. Only healthy Caucasian donors were included. The twin cohort comprised three pairs of female monozygotic twins, all aged roughly 18 to 30 years. Positive isolation kits from Invitrogen were used to isolate the CD4+ and CD8+ T cell populations. Library method: 5' RACE. Data came from an Illumina HiSeq 2000. Template switching introduced a universal primer binding site; the final cDNA contained a unique molecular identifier, enabling accurate counting of TCR cDNA molecules. First-strand cDNA for TCR alpha and beta chains was synthesized from specific primers in the conserved constant-segment region. Each cDNA library was double barcoded, with a SMART-Mk sample barcode plus Illumina barcodes, to control for contamination. TruSeq adapter sequences, together with Illumina sample barcodes, were added in two successive PCR steps. The TCR alpha and beta cDNA libraries were sequenced on the Illumina HiSeq platform using custom primers. Per the source publication's procedure: MiGEC processed the raw reads to extract unique molecular identifiers, while MiXCR was used to determine the CDR3 positions. For each individual, recombination models were inferred using an EM algorithm with the repgenHMM and IGoR tools. The tcR package in R was used for shared clonotype analysis, with sharing normalized by the product of cloneset sizes. To study raw recombination free of thymic and clonal selection effects, out-of-frame nonproductive sequences were analyzed. TCRdb handled the public reads itself, with Q25 trimming in fastp and clone calling in MiXCR, and kept productive beta chains. Rows are unified per CDR3 protein, each entry keeping the most common DNA and genes. Here the V and J calls rest on TCRdb's processing, not on the authors' analysis. The sample includes fewer than 500,000 distinct CDR3 sequences, with 14% observed a single time. Approximately 1% of the sample rests with the top ten.

The data were also submitted as part of a second study, on yellow fever vaccine responses in identical twins. According to the second study: According to the authors, the vaccine-induced T cell response in identical twins seemed to be partly convergent and partly specific to each individual. The study precisely tracked vaccine-responding T cell clones in identical twins.

The sample comprised CD4+ T cells sorted from blood. The rearranged chain carries TRBV25-1 and TRBJ2-2, with TRBD1 tentatively as D gene (5 bases match). The sequence derives from a young woman in good health. The CDR3 protein: CASSFQGMDTGELFF. The nucleotide sequence reads TGTGCCAGCAGTTTCCAGGGAATGGACACCGGGGAGCTGTTTTTT.